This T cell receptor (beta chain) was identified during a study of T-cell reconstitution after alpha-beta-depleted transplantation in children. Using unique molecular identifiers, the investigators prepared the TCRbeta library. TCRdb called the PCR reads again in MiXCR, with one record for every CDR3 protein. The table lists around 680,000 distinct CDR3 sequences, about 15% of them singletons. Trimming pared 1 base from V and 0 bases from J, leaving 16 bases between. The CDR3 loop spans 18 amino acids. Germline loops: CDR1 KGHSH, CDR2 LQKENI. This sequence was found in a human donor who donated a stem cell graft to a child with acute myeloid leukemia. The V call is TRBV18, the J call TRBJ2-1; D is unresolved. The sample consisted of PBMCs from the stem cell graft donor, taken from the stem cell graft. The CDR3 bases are TGTGCCAGCTCACCACTTCACCTAGGTTTGGGCTCCTACAATGAGCAGTTCTTC. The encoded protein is CASSPLHLGLGSYNEQFF.